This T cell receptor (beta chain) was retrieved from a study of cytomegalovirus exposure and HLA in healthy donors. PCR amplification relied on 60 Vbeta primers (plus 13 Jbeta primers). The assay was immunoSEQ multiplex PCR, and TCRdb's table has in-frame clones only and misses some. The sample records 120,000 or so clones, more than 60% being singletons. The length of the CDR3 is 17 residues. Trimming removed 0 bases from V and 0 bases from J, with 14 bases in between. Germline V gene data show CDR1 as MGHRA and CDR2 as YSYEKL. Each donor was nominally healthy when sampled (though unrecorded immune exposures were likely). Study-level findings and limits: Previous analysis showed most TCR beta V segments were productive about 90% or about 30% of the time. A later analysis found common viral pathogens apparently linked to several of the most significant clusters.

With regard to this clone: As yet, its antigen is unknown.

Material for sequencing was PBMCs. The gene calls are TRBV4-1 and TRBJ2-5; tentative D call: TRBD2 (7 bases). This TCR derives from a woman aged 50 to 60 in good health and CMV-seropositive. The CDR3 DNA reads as TGCGCCAGCAGCCAAGACCCGAGGGGGGGAGACCAAGAGACCCAGTACTTC. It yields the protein CASSQDPRGGDQETQYF.